Each of the 10 T cell receptor beta chains below was sequenced from the same sample in a study of T cell responses to AZD1222 COVID-19 vaccine. The assay was immunoSEQ multiplex PCR, and TCRdb's table has in-frame clones only and misses some. This table holds tens of thousands of clones, 89% found once. The specimen was peripheral blood, collected on day 0 of AZD1222 vaccination. The receptors stem from an adult in good health.

This clone was observed a single time. The rearrangement links TRBV4-2 to TRBJ2-2, with TRBD2 identical over 12 bases. The J segment lost 6 bases and the V segment lost 4 bases, leaving 6 bases of the junction unmatched. The CDR3 is 16 residues long. CDR1 is LGHNA, CDR2 YNFKEQ, per germline. DNA for the CDR3: TGTGCCAGCAGCCCAGGACTAGCGGGAAGGGCCGGGGAGCTGTTTTTT. It codes for CASSPGLAGRAGELFF.

In the case of this clone: At the DNA level, this CDR3 is encoded by other sequences in the same sample as well. This chain connects TRBV5-4 to TRBJ1-2; 7 nucleotides agree with TRBD1. Germline assignment: CDR1 SGHNT and CDR2 YYREEE (reference sequence). Trimming took 4 bases from V and 2 from J; bases not matched to a gene: 5. This CDR3 contains 14 residues. The CDR3, as DNA: TGTGCCAGCAGCCTCGGGGGACAGAACTATGGCTACACCTTC. It translates to CASSLGGQNYGYTF.

The gene calls are TRBV12-3 or TRBV12-4 and TRBJ2-7; no definite D call. The CDR3 sequence is 12 residues long. Deletions cut 0 bases from V and 7 bases from J, with 7 bases between. For the CDR3, the DNA is TGTGCCAGCAGTTTAGCCCGCTGGGAGCAGTACTTC. Its translation: CASSLARWEQYF.

This chain joins TRBV7-8 and TRBJ1-6; tentative D call: TRBD1 (5 bases). V lost 6 bases, J lost 3 bases, and 12 bases lay in between. The germline CDR1 and CDR2 sequences are SGHVS and FQNEAQ. This CDR3 is 15 amino acids long. The CDR3, as DNA: TGTGCCAGCAGACCCAGGGACCTCTATAATTCACCCCTCCACTTT. Amino acids: CASRPRDLYNSPLHF.

The rearrangement uses TRBV10-3 and TRBJ1-1, with 10 bases identical to TRBD1. Germline V gives CDR1 ENHRY, CDR2 SYGVKD. Losses at the gene ends were 4 bases for V and 4 bases for J; bases not matched to a gene: 0. The CDR3 has 13 amino acids. Here the CDR3 DNA reads TGTGCCATCAGTGGGACAGGGGGCACTGAAGCTTTCTTT. Its protein product is CAISGTGGTEAFF.

This chain joins TRBV7-3 and TRBJ2-5; D may be TRBD1 (6 bases). V was cut by 5 bases and J by 2 bases, with 9 bases left in between. Germline V gene lookup returns CDR1 SGHTA and CDR2 FQGTGA. The CDR3 length is 13 residues. CDR3 region: CASSLDRQETQYF. CDR3 coding DNA: TGTGCCAGCAGCCTGGACAGACAAGAGACCCAGTACTTC.

This rearrangement joins TRBV19 to TRBJ1-5, with unresolved D. The CDR3 has 15 amino acids. Germline CDR1 LNHDA, CDR2 SQIVND (reference sequence). Between the trimmed V and J ends, which lost 3 bases and 2 bases, there was a span of 11 bases. For the CDR3, the DNA is TGTGCCAGTAGTATGGCCCCTTTTGGCAATCAGCCCCAGCATTTT. Its translation is CASSMAPFGNQPQHF.

This sequence joins TRBV10-3 and TRBJ2-1, with D maybe TRBD2 (6 bases). The ends were cut back, 6 bases at V and 6 bases at J, with 15 bases in the middle. CDR1 and CDR2 from the germline V gene are ENHRY and SYGVKD. The length of the CDR3 is 14 residues. CDR3 coding DNA: TGTGCCATCAGAACGACTAGAGGCGCCAATGAGCAGTTCTTC. As protein: CAIRTTRGANEQFF.

J is TRBJ1-1 and V is TRBV4-1, with D perhaps TRBD1 (6 bases). Germline V gene data show CDR1 as MGHRA and CDR2 as YSYEKL. This CDR3 comprises 14 residues. Trimming stripped 0 bases from V and 6 bases from J, with 11 bases between. The CDR3: CASSQESGAAEAFF. The DNA of the CDR3 is TGCGCCAGCAGCCAAGAGTCAGGGGCCGCTGAAGCTTTCTTT.

The V call is TRBV7-9, the J call TRBJ2-7, with D perhaps being TRBD1 or TRBD2 (6 bases each). Trimming stripped 2 bases from V and 3 bases from J, with 11 bases between. This CDR3 region has 14 residues. The V gene's germline CDR1 is SEHNR and CDR2 FQNEAQ (reference sequence). The CDR3 coding sequence is TGTGCCAGCAGCTTAAAGGGGGGAGTCTACGAGCAGTACTTC. Translated, it gives CASSLKGGVYEQYF.